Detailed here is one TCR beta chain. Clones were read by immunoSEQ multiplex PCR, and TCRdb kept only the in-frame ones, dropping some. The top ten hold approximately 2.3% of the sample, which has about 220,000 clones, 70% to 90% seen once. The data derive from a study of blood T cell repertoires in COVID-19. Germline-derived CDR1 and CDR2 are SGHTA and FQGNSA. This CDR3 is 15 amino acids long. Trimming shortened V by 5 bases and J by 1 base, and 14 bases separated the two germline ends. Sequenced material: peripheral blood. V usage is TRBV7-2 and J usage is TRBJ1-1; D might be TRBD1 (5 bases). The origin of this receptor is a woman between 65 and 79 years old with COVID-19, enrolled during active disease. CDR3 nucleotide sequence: TGTGCCAGCAGCGTCCGGGGGGGGTGGAACACTGAAGCTTTCTTT. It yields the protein CASSVRGGWNTEAFF.